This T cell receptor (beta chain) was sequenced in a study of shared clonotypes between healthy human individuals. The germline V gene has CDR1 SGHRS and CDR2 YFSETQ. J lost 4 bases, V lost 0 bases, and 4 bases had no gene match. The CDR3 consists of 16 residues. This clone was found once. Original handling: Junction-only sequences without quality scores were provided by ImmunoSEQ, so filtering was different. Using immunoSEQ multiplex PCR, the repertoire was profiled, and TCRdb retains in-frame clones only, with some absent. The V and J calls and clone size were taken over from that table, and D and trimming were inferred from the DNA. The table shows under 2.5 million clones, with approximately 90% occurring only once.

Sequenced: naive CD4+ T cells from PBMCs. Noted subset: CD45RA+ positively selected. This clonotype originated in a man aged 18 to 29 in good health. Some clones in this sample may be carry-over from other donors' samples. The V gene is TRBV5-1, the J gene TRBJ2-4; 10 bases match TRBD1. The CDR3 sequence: CASSLGGTGEKNIQYF. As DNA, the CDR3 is TGCGCCAGCAGCTTGGGCGGGACAGGGGAGAAAAACATTCAGTACTTC. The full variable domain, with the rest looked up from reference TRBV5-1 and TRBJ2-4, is KAGVTQTPRYLIKTRGQQVTLSCSPISGHRSVSWYQQTPGQGLQFLFEYFSETQRNKGNFPGRFSGRQFSNSRSEMNVSTLELGDSALYLCASSLGGTGEKNIQYFGAGTRLSVL.